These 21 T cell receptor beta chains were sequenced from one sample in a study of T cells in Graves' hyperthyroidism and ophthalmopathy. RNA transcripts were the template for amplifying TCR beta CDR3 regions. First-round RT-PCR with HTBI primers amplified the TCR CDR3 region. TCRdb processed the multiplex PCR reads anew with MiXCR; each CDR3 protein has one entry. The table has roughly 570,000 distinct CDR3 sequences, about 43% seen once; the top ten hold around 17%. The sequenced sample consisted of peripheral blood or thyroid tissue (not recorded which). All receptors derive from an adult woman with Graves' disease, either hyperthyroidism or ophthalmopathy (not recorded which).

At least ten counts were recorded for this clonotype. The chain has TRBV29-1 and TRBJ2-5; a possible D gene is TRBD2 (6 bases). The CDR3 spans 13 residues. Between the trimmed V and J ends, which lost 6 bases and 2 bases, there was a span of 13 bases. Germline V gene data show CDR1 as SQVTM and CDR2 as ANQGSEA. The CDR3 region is CSVTASEQETQYF. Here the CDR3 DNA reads TGCAGCGTGACCGCTAGCGAGCAAGAGACCCAGTACTTC. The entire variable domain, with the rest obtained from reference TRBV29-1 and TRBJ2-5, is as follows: SAVISQKPSRDICQRGTSLTIQCQVDSQVTMMFWYRQQPGQSLTLIATANQGSEATYESGFVIDKFPISRPNLTFSTLTVSNMSPEDSSIYLCSVTASEQETQYFGPGTRLLVL.

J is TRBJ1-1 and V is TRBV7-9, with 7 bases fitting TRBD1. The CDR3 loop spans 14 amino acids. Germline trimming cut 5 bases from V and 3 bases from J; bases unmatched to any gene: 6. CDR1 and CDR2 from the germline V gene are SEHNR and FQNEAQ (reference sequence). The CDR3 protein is CASSHGQAHTEAFF. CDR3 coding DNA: TGTGCCAGCAGCCACGGACAGGCCCACACTGAAGCTTTCTTT.

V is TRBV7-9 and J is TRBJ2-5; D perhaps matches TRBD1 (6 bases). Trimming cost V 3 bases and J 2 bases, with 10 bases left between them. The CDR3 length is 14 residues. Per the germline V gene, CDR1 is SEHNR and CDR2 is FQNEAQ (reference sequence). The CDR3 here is CASSFDRTQETQYF. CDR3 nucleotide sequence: TGTGCCAGCAGCTTTGACAGGACGCAAGAGACCCAGTACTTC.

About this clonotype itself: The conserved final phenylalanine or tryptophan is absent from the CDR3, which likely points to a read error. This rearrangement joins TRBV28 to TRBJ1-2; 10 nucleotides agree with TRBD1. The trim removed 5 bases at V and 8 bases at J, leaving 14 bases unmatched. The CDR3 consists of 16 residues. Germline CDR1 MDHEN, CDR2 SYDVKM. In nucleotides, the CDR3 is TGTGCCAGCAGTGTACAACTTCCGGGACAGGGGAGCGGCTACACCCTC. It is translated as CASSVQLPGQGSGYTL.

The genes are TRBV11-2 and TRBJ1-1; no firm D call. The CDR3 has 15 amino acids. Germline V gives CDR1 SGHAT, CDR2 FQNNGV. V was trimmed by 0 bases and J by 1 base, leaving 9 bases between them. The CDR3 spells CASSLDGPRNTEAFF. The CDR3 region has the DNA TGTGCCAGCAGCTTAGACGGTCCGAGGAACACTGAAGCTTTCTTT. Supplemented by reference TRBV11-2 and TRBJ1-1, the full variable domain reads EAGVAQSPRYKIIEKRQSVAFWCNPISGHATLYWYQQILGQGPKLLIQFQNNGVVDDSQLPKDRFSAERLKGVDSTLKIQPAKLEDSAVYLCASSLDGPRNTEAFFGQGTRLTVV.

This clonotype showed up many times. CDR3 sequence: CSATQATATNEKLFF. The CDR3 DNA reads as TGCAGTGCTACCCAGGCGACCGCAACTAATGAAAAACTGTTTTTT. J is TRBJ1-4 and V is TRBV20-1; no clear D gene. The CDR3 runs 15 residues. V was pared by 4 bases and J by 0 bases, with 12 bases between. Per the germline V gene, CDR1 is DFQATT and CDR2 is SNEGSKA (reference sequence).

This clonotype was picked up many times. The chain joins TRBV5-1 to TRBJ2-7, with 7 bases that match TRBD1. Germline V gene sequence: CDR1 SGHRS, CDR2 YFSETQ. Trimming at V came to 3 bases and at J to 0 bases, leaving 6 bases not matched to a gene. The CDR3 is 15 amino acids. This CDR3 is CASSWGQTSSYEQYF. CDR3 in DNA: TGCGCCAGCAGCTGGGGACAGACGAGCTCCTACGAGCAGTACTTC.

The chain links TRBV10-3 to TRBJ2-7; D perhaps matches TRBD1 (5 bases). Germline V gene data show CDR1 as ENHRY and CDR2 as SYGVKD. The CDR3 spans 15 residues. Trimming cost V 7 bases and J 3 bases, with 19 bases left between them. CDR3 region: CAIKGFFGLSYEQYF. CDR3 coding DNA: TGTGCCATCAAGGGGTTTTTCGGATTAAGCTACGAGCAGTACTTC.

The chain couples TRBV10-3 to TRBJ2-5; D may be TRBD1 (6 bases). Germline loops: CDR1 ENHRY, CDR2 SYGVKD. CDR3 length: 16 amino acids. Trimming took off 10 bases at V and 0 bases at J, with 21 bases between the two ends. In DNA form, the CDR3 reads TGTGCCAGCAGCCACCGACCTAACAGGGACCAAGAGACCCAGTACTTC. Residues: CASSHRPNRDQETQYF.

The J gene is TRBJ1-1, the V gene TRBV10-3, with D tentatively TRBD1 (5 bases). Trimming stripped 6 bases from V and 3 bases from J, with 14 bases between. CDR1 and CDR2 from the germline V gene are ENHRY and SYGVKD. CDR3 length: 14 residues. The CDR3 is CAIRARDADTEAFF. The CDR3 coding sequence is TGTGCCATCAGGGCCAGGGACGCGGACACTGAAGCTTTCTTT.

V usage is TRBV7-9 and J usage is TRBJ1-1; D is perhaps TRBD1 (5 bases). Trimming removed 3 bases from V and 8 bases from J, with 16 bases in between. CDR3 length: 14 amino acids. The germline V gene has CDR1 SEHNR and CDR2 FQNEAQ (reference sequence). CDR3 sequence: CASSLRGRGGEAFF. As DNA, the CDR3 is TGTGCCAGCAGCTTGAGGGGAAGGGGCGGGGAAGCTTTCTTT.

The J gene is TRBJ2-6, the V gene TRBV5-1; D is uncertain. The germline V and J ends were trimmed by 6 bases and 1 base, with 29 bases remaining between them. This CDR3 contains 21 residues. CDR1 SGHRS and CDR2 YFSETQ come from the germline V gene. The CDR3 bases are TGCGCCAGCAAAAGGTTGTCGGCAGCCTCAGCCCGTTCATCTGGGGCCAACGTCCTGACTTTC. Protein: CASKRLSAASARSSGANVLTF.

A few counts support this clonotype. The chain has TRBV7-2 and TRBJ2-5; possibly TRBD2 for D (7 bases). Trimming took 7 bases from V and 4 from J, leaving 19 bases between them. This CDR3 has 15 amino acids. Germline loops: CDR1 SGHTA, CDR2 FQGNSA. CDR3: CASTPRGRGIETQYF. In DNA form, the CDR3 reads TGTGCCAGCACCCCGCGGGGGCGGGGGATAGAGACCCAGTACTTC.

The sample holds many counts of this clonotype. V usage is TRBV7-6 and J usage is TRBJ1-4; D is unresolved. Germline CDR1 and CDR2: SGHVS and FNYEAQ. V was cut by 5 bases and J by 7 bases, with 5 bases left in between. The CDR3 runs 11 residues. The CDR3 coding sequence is TGTGCCAGCAGCAACAGTGAAAAACTGTTTTTT. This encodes CASSNSEKLFF.

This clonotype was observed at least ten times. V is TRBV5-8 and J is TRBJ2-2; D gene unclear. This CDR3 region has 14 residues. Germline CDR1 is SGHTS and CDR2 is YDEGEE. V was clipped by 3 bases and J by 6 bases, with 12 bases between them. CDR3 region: CASSWLAQAGELFF. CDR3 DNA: TGTGCCAGCAGCTGGTTAGCCCAGGCCGGGGAGCTGTTTTTT.

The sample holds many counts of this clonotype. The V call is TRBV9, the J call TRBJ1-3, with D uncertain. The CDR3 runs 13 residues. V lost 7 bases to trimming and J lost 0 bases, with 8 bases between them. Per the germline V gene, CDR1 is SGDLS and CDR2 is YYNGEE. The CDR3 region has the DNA TGTGCCAGCGGACCGATCTCTGGAAACACCATATATTTT. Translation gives CASGPISGNTIYF.

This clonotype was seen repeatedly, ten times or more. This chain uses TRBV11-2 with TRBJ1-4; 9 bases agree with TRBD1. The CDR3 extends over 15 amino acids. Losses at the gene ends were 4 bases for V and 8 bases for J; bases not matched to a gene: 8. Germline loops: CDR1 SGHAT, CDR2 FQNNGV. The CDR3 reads CASSSSGQGTEKLFF. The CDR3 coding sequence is TGTGCCAGCAGCTCGTCGGGACAGGGTACCGAAAAACTGTTTTTT.

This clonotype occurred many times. The chain's CDR3 is CASKQTTNEKLFF. The CDR3 bases are TGTGCCAGCAAACAGACAACTAATGAAAAACTGTTTTTT. The chain has TRBV28 and TRBJ1-4, with D unclear. The CDR3 runs to 13 residues. V gave up 7 bases and J gave up 0 bases, with 6 bases separating them. CDR1 and CDR2 (germline): MDHEN, SYDVKM.

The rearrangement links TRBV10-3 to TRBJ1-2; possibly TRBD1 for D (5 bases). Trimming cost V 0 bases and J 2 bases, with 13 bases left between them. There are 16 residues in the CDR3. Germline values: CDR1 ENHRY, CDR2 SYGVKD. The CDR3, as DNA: TGTGCCATCAGTGAGTCGAGTAGAGGGGCCAACTATGGCTACACCTTC. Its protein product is CAISESSRGANYGYTF.

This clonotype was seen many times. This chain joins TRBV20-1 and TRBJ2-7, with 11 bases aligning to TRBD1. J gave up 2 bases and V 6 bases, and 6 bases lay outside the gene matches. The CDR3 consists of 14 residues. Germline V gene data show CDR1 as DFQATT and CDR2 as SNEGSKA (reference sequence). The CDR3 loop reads CSALSGQGAYEQYF. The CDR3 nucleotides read TGCAGTGCCCTATCGGGACAGGGGGCCTACGAGCAGTACTTC.

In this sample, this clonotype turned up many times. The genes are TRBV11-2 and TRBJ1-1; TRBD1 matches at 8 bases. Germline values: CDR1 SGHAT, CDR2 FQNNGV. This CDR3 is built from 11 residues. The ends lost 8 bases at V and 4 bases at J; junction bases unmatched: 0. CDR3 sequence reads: CASGQGTEAFF. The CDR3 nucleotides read TGTGCCAGCGGACAGGGCACTGAAGCTTTCTTT.